This passage covers 17 T cell receptor beta chains from one sample sequenced in a study of Graves' ophthalmopathy and Graves' hyperthyroidism. The TCR beta CDR3 regions underwent amplification from RNA transcripts. HTBI-primed first-round RT-PCR preceded second-round multiplex PCR. TCRdb reprocessed the multiplex PCR reads via MiXCR and lists one record per CDR3 protein. Of about 740,000 distinct CDR3 sequences listed, roughly 40% are singletons. The material sequenced was peripheral blood. These receptors originate from an adult man with Graves' ophthalmopathy.

V is TRBV29-1 and J is TRBJ1-2, with TRBD1 identical over 7 bases. V lost 0 bases and J lost 6; bases outside the gene matches: 10. CDR3 length: 15 residues. Germline V lookup: CDR1 SQVTM, CDR2 ANQGSEA. The CDR3 DNA reads as TGCAGCGTTGAAGATGGGCCTGACAGGGACCATGGCTACACCTTC. It specifies CSVEDGPDRDHGYTF.

The chain links TRBV2 to TRBJ1-1; no clear D gene. In germline, CDR1 is SNHLY, CDR2 FYNNEI. The CDR3 extends over 13 amino acids. The ends were cut back, 5 bases at V and 5 bases at J, with 12 bases in the middle. CDR3 DNA: TGTGCCAGCAGTTACTATGGGCAGACTGAAGCTTTCTTT. Translated: CASSYYGQTEAFF.

On this clonotype itself: Being one base from a much bigger clone, this may be a read error. This chain links TRBV9 with TRBJ1-6, with a possible D match to TRBD1 (5 bases). The CDR3 is made up of 15 amino acids. CDR1 is SGDLS, CDR2 YYNGEE, per germline. In DNA form, the CDR3 reads TGTGACAGCAGCCCCGCCCGGATCGGGGCTTCACCCCTCCACTTT. This gives the protein CDSSPARIGASPLHF. Full variable domain (missing parts from reference TRBV9 and TRBJ1-6): DSGVTQTPKHLITATGQRVTLRCSPRSGDLSVYWYQQSLDQGLQFLIQYYNGEERAKGNILERFSAQQFPDLHSELNLSSLELGDSALYFCDSSPARIGASPLHFGNGTRLTVT.

The chain carries TRBV7-3 and TRBJ2-6; D is possibly TRBD2 (5 bases). V dropped 2 bases and J dropped 17 bases, with 10 bases sitting between them. Germline loops: CDR1 SGHTA, CDR2 FQGTGA. CDR3 size: 11 residues. As DNA, the CDR3 is TGTGCCAGCAGCTTAGGTCGGGGTTTGACTTTC. It specifies CASSLGRGLTF.

This clonotype was found many times. One junction end does not reproduce the germline sequence, and a read error may be involved. The chain links TRBV24-1 to TRBJ1-5, with D possibly being TRBD1 (5 bases). This CDR3 is 17 amino acids long. CDR1 and CDR2 (germline): KGHDR, SFDVKD. CDR3 amino acids: CASSDQRGLASNQPQHF. Written as DNA, the CDR3 is TGTGCCAGCAGTGACCAAAGGGGACTTGCTAGCAATCAGCCCCAGCATTTT.

This chain joins TRBV12-5 and TRBJ1-3; D perhaps matches TRBD1 (5 bases). CDR3 length: 15 amino acids. V lost 2 bases, J lost 4 bases, and 12 bases lay in between. CDR1 and CDR2 (germline): LGHNT, FRNRAP. CDR3 sequence (DNA): TGTGCTAGTGGTTTGAAAGGGGTGTACGGAAACACCATATATTTT. Translation gives CASGLKGVYGNTIYF.

This sequence joins TRBV20-1 and TRBJ1-1; 7 bases map to TRBD1. The V and J ends lost 6 bases and 7 bases, in that order; junction bases with no gene match: 11. The CDR3 runs to 13 residues. Germline V gives CDR1 DFQATT, CDR2 SNEGSKA (reference sequence). CDR3 coding DNA: TGCAGTGCGGTAAAGACAGGGCCAGTTGAAGCTTTCTTT. Amino acid sequence: CSAVKTGPVEAFF.

The chain links TRBV25-1 to TRBJ2-7; D gene unclear. CDR1 and CDR2 from the germline V gene are MGHDK and SYGVNS. The V end was cut by 5 bases, the J end by 0 bases, with 20 bases between. CDR3 length equals 17 residues. CDR3 sequence: CASSPPFRTGLSYEQYF. CDR3 bases: TGTGCCAGCAGTCCACCTTTCCGGACCGGGCTCTCCTACGAGCAGTACTTC.

The rearrangement links TRBV15 to TRBJ2-7, with D uncertain. CDR1 and CDR2 from the germline V gene are LNHNV and YYDKDF (reference sequence). The CDR3 consists of 14 residues. The V and J ends lost 3 bases and 1 base respectively, with 10 bases between them. The CDR3 is CATSSLGESYEQYF. As DNA, the CDR3 is TGTGCCACCAGCAGCCTAGGCGAGTCCTACGAGCAGTACTTC.

Ten or more counts support this clonotype. The chain couples TRBV7-9 to TRBJ1-4; 9 bases are a match to TRBD1. Trimming cost V 3 bases and J 7 bases; bases outside gene matches: 6. CDR1 is SEHNR, CDR2 FQNEAQ, per germline (reference sequence). The CDR3 has 15 residues. CDR3 sequence reads: CASSFRGTGPEKLFF. DNA of the CDR3: TGTGCCAGCAGCTTCCGCGGGACAGGGCCTGAAAAACTGTTTTTT.

The chain has TRBV10-2 and TRBJ1-2; perhaps TRBD1 as D (5 bases). This CDR3 is built from 11 residues. Deletions cut 6 bases from V and 6 bases from J, with 8 bases between. CDR1 is WSHSY and CDR2 is SAAADI in the germline V gene. As DNA, the CDR3 is TGCGCCAGCAGAGACAGCGATGGCTACACCTTC. Translation gives CASRDSDGYTF.

This clonotype has more than one count but fewer than ten. This sequence joins TRBV20-1 and TRBJ1-2; D uncertain. The CDR3 contains 16 residues. CDR1 and CDR2 from the germline V gene are DFQATT and SNEGSKA (reference sequence). Trimming removed 0 bases from V and 7 bases from J, with 21 bases in between. The CDR3 DNA is TGCAGTGCTAGAGATCCCCTTCTCCTGAGGGTTCCTGGCTACACCTTC. Amino acid sequence: CSARDPLLLRVPGYTF.

Worth noting for this clonotype: At one of its ends the junction is not consistent with the germline gene, which may arise from a read error. This chain links TRBV10-3 with TRBJ2-5, with D perhaps assigned TRBD1 or TRBD2 (7 bases each). CDR1 and CDR2 from the germline V gene are ENHRY and SYGVKD. The CDR3 has 15 amino acids. CDR3 in amino acids: CAISAGGRGQGTQYF. The CDR3 DNA is TGTGCCATCAGTGCGGGTGGGAGGGGGCAAGGGACCCAGTACTTC.

The chain carries TRBV7-6 and TRBJ2-5, with 7 positions matching TRBD2. The V gene's germline CDR1 is SGHVS and CDR2 FNYEAQ. CDR3 length: 16 residues. J gave up 1 base and V 1 base, and 6 bases lay outside the gene matches. This chain's CDR3 is CASSLGPERGQETQYF. The CDR3 bases are TGTGCCAGCAGCTTAGGACCCGAGCGGGGCCAAGAGACCCAGTACTTC.

The CDR3: CASSVDGIYEQYF. CDR3 in DNA: TGTGCCAGCAGCGTAGATGGGATCTACGAGCAGTACTTC. The gene calls are TRBV9 and TRBJ2-7, with D unclear. V was cut by 0 bases and J by 3 bases, with 7 bases left in between. The germline V gene has CDR1 SGDLS and CDR2 YYNGEE. The CDR3 runs to 13 residues.

This clonotype was detected a few times. J is TRBJ2-1 and V is TRBV29-1; 13 bases map to TRBD2. V trimming: 6 bases; J trimming: 8 bases; junction bases outside the gene matches: 7. Germline values: CDR1 SQVTM, CDR2 ANQGSEA. This CDR3 has 14 residues. The CDR3 DNA sequence: TGCAGCGTCGAACTAGCGGGAGGGGGCGATGAGCAGTTCTTC. As protein: CSVELAGGGDEQFF.

In the case of this clonotype: A read error may explain this, as a much larger clone is one base away. This sequence joins TRBV20-1 and TRBJ1-6; 7 positions agree with TRBD1. V shed 1 base and J 11 bases; nucleotides not matched to a gene: 8. This CDR3 is built from 14 residues. Looked up from germline, CDR1 is DFQATT and CDR2 is SNEGSKA (reference sequence). The CDR3 spells CSARAGTADPPLHF. In DNA form, the CDR3 reads TGCAGTGCTAGAGCCGGGACAGCCGATCCACCCCTCCACTTT.